This T cell receptor beta chain stems from a study of post-analysis software for immune sequencing data. For the study at large: Recorded subtypes: relapsing-remitting, secondary progressive, progressive-relapsing; some patients unannotated. Overall study results and limits: People with multiple sclerosis had a significantly lower normalized Chao1 diversity than controls did. The five TRBV segments detected at higher frequency in patients than in controls included TRBV5-6, TRBV5-1 and TRBV20-1. Batch-matched samples strongly co-clustered by F measure.

Prepared TCR beta cDNA libraries contained unique molecular identifiers. Researchers reported 400,000 to 550,000 cDNA molecules coming from about 0.98 to 11 million T cells. TCRdb independently ran MiXCR on the PCR reads; one entry per CDR3 protein. Of 650,000 to 900,000 distinct CDR3 sequences in the sample, around 42% were seen once. This clonotype came up once. Its matching antigen is unknown. Trimming removed 0 bases from V and 2 bases from J; junction bases left unmatched: 7. Germline loops: CDR1 MNHNY, CDR2 SVGAGI (reference sequence). This CDR3 comprises 16 residues. This clonotype originated in a girl aged 5 to 17 with multiple sclerosis. The V gene is TRBV6-6, the J gene TRBJ2-7; 7 bases are shared with TRBD1. The material sequenced was blood. The CDR3 protein is CASSYSETGATYEQYF. As DNA, the CDR3 is TGTGCCAGCAGTTACTCTGAAACAGGGGCTACCTACGAGCAGTACTTC.